The clone carrying this T cell receptor beta chain was seen more than once but under ten times. Its antigen is currently unknown. Germline values: CDR1 SEHNR, CDR2 FQNEAQ (reference sequence). Unmatched junction bases numbered 9, after V lost 2 bases and J lost 0 bases. The CDR3 runs to 17 residues. Unique molecular identifiers were incorporated into the prepared TCRbeta library. Each CDR3 protein gets one entry after TCRdb re-called the PCR reads with MiXCR. The sample has about 600,000 distinct CDR3 sequences, approximately 13% seen once. The data were taken from a study of T-cell reconstitution after alpha-beta-depleted transplantation in children. Study results and caveats: The origin of alpha-beta T cells about two months after transplant was reportedly several hundred expanded graft clones.

The rearrangement uses TRBV7-9 and TRBJ2-7; 8 nucleotides agree with TRBD2. Sequencing was performed on PBMCs, mostly from graft donor cells, taken 360 days after TCRalphabeta/CD19-depleted stem cell transplant. This clonotype was sampled from a male patient younger than 18 who had a stem cell transplant for acute myeloid leukemia, so the T cells may come from the graft donor. This CDR3 is CASSLWPAGVNSYEQYF. CDR3 in DNA: TGTGCCAGCAGCTTATGGCCAGCGGGAGTCAACTCCTACGAGCAGTACTTC.